This entry lists 23 T cell receptor beta chains sequenced from one sample in a study of T cells in Graves' hyperthyroidism and ophthalmopathy. Regions amplified from RNA transcripts were the TCR beta CDR3 regions. In the first-round RT-PCR of the TCR CDR3, the HTBI primer set was used. TCRdb called the multiplex PCR reads again in MiXCR, with one record for every CDR3 protein. In the table there are some 300,000 distinct CDR3 sequences, roughly 15% of which are singletons. What was sequenced was blood. The receptor source for this set is a woman aged 40 to 49 with Graves' hyperthyroidism.

This clonotype was seen many times. V is TRBV12-3 or TRBV12-4 and J is TRBJ1-6, with D possibly TRBD1 on 5 matching bases. V lost 5 bases, J lost 4 bases, and 12 bases lay in between. CDR3 length: 15 residues. The CDR3 DNA follows: TGTGCCAGCAGTCGGGGGTGGATGTATAATTCACCCCTCCACTTT. It codes for CASSRGWMYNSPLHF.

The chain recombines TRBV5-1 with TRBJ2-2; D gene ambiguous. The CDR3 is made up of 16 amino acids. In germline, CDR1 is SGHRS, CDR2 YFSETQ. The V and J ends lost 4 bases and 6 bases respectively, with 19 bases between them. In DNA form, the CDR3 reads TGCGCCAGCAGCACCGGGCCCCAGGAGATGGCCGGGGAGCTGTTTTTT. It yields the protein CASSTGPQEMAGELFF.

This clonotype occurred many times. V and J are TRBV3-1 and TRBJ2-1, with 7 bases matching TRBD2. Germline-derived CDR1 and CDR2 are LGHDT and YNNKEL (reference sequence). The CDR3 sequence is 15 residues long. The ends lost 1 base at V and 4 bases at J; junction bases unmatched: 4. CDR3 amino acids: CASSQGRREYNEQFF. The CDR3 coding sequence is TGTGCCAGCAGCCAAGGCCGGCGGGAGTACAATGAGCAGTTCTTC.

This clonotype has at least ten counts. The V gene is TRBV6-2 or TRBV6-3, the J gene TRBJ2-3; D may be TRBD2 (5 bases). The CDR3 is 14 residues long. Deletions cut 7 bases from V and 8 bases from J, with 19 bases between. Germline-derived CDR1 and CDR2 are MNHEY and SVGEGT. The CDR3 reads CASTLDLPRRTQYF. CDR3 bases: TGTGCCAGCACCCTGGACTTGCCGAGGCGTACGCAGTATTTT.

Only a few counts were recorded for this clonotype. The chain links TRBV15 to TRBJ2-1, with TRBD2 identical over 8 bases. Germline CDR1 is LNHNV and CDR2 is YYDKDF (reference sequence). The V and J ends lost 3 bases and 6 bases, in that order; junction bases with no gene match: 10. The CDR3 contains 16 residues. CDR3: CATSSLSGTRFNEQFF. In DNA, the CDR3 is TGTGCCACCAGCAGTCTCTCCGGGACTAGATTCAATGAGCAGTTCTTC.

The chain carries TRBV5-8 and TRBJ2-5, with 9 bases identical to TRBD1. CDR1 SGHTS and CDR2 YDEGEE come from the germline V gene. The CDR3 has 17 residues. Trimming cost V 4 bases and J 3 bases; bases outside gene matches: 13. The DNA for the CDR3 is TGTGCCAGCAGCCAAAGCCTTGTCGGGACAGGGAAAGAGACCCAGTACTTC. Its translation: CASSQSLVGTGKETQYF. The full variable domain, completed using reference TRBV5-8 and TRBJ2-5, is EAGVTQSPTHLIKTRGQQATLRCSPISGHTSVYWYQQALGLGLQFLLWYDEGEERNRGNFPPRFSGRQFPNYSSELNVNALELEDSALYLCASSQSLVGTGKETQYFGPGTRLLVL.

The V gene is TRBV5-6, the J gene TRBJ2-5; the match to TRBD2 covers 14 bases. V dropped 0 bases and J dropped 5; count of bases not matched to a gene: 9. Germline-derived CDR1 and CDR2 are SGHDT and YYEEEE. The CDR3 has 18 residues. The CDR3 sequence: CASSLVLGLAGVRETQYF. Written as DNA, the CDR3 is TGTGCCAGCAGCTTGGTATTGGGACTAGCGGGAGTCCGGGAGACCCAGTACTTC.

Note on this clonotype: The junction does not match germline at one end; this may be a read error. The CDR3 bases are TGTGCCAGCAGGCCCACCGGGACTAGCAGAGATACGCAGTATTTT. Translating gives CASRPTGTSRDTQYF. The rearrangement links TRBV7-2 to TRBJ2-3, with TRBD2 matching over 9 bases. The CDR3 has 15 residues. The germline CDR1 and CDR2 sequences are SGHTA and FQGNSA.

In this sample, this clonotype turned up many times. The V gene is TRBV28, the J gene TRBJ1-6; D not certain. CDR1 MDHEN and CDR2 SYDVKM come from the germline V gene. Trimming cost V 4 bases and J 1 base, with 14 bases left between them. CDR3 length: 17 residues. The CDR3 loop reads CASSSRTAKSYNSPLHF. CDR3 coding DNA: TGTGCCAGCAGTTCCCGGACGGCGAAATCCTATAATTCACCCCTCCACTTT.

This clonotype was seen a handful of times. The chain carries TRBV18 and TRBJ2-3; D is ambiguous. CDR1 KGHSH and CDR2 LQKENI come from the germline V gene. V dropped 3 bases and J dropped 2 bases, with 12 bases sitting between them. There are 15 residues in the CDR3. The DNA for the CDR3 is TGTGCCAGCTCACCCTCTGGCGGCACCACAGATACGCAGTATTTT. Residues: CASSPSGGTTDTQYF.

V is TRBV3-1 and J is TRBJ2-1, with 10 bases that match TRBD2. J gave up 5 bases and V 6 bases, and 7 bases lay outside the gene matches. Germline V gives CDR1 LGHDT, CDR2 YNNKEL (reference sequence). The CDR3 loop spans 15 amino acids. CDR3 protein: CASRPLAGPNNEQFF. The CDR3 coding sequence is TGTGCCAGCAGACCACTAGCGGGGCCGAACAATGAGCAGTTCTTC.

This clonotype has a count of ten or more. This chain joins TRBV2 and TRBJ2-2; TRBD2 matches at 12 bases. The CDR3 covers 16 residues. V trimming: 2 bases; J trimming: 7 bases; junction bases outside the gene matches: 5. Germline V gene sequence: CDR1 SNHLY, CDR2 FYNNEI. DNA of the CDR3: TGTGCCAGCAGTGAATCGCCTAGCGGGAGGGGCGGGGAGCTGTTTTTT. This sequence encodes CASSESPSGRGGELFF.

This clonotype was counted at least ten times. The gene calls are TRBV6-1 and TRBJ2-3, with TRBD2 identical over 9 bases. The CDR3 loop spans 15 amino acids. V gave up 7 bases and J gave up 2 bases; unmatched junction bases: 7. In germline, CDR1 is MNHNS, CDR2 SASEGT. CDR3 DNA: TGTGCCAGCAAAATAGCGGGAGTGTACACAGATACGCAGTATTTT. Protein: CASKIAGVYTDTQYF.

The genes are TRBV24-1 and TRBJ2-3, with no clear D. The V end lost 5 bases, the J end lost 2 bases, and 10 bases lay between the germline ends. This CDR3 has 14 amino acids. Germline V lookup: CDR1 KGHDR, CDR2 SFDVKD. The CDR3 DNA reads TGTGCCACCAGTGCTGAGTATCCCACAGATACGCAGTATTTT. Its translation: CATSAEYPTDTQYF.

V usage is TRBV5-6 and J usage is TRBJ2-3; D unresolved. The V gene lost 0 bases and the J gene lost 2 bases, with 10 bases spanning the gap. This CDR3 comprises 15 residues. From germline, CDR1 is SGHDT and CDR2 YYEEEE. The CDR3 DNA reads TGTGCCAGCAGCTTGGGGCACGCATTCACAGATACGCAGTATTTT. Its protein is CASSLGHAFTDTQYF.

This clonotype showed up many times. This chain links TRBV19 with TRBJ2-3; 9 bases align to TRBD1. The CDR3 runs to 15 residues. CDR1 and CDR2 from the germline V gene are LNHDA and SQIVND (reference sequence). J was trimmed by 1 base and V by 5 bases; bases with no gene match: 4. CDR3 DNA sequence: TGTGCCAGTAGTTCAAGGACAGGGGGCACAGATACGCAGTATTTT. The encoded protein is CASSSRTGGTDTQYF.

This clonotype has a handful of counts. This rearrangement joins TRBV5-1 to TRBJ2-3, with D maybe TRBD2 (5 bases). Per germline, CDR1 SGHRS and CDR2 YFSETQ. This CDR3 region has 16 residues. V lost 1 base to trimming and J lost 2 bases, with 14 bases between them. In nucleotides, the CDR3 is TGCGCCAGCAGCTTGTTGTCTAGCACCGCCACAGATACGCAGTATTTT. It codes for CASSLLSSTATDTQYF.

The table lists this clonotype with many counts. This sequence joins TRBV7-9 and TRBJ2-5; tentatively, D is TRBD1 or TRBD2 (6 bases each). The CDR3 is made up of 17 amino acids. Germline values: CDR1 SEHNR, CDR2 FQNEAQ (reference sequence). Trimming stripped 2 bases from V and 2 bases from J, with 18 bases between. The CDR3 loop reads CASSLTGAKRLQETQYF. The CDR3 DNA follows: TGTGCCAGCAGCTTAACGGGGGCGAAGAGACTTCAAGAGACCCAGTACTTC.

This clonotype appeared a few times. The rearrangement uses TRBV4-1 and TRBJ2-1, with 9 bases that match TRBD2. The CDR3 runs 15 residues. Germline lookup yields CDR1 MGHRA and CDR2 YSYEKL. V lost 4 bases, J lost 7 bases, and 8 bases stayed unmatched. CDR3 in amino acids: CASSRTGTSKNEQFF. For the CDR3, the DNA is TGCGCCAGCAGCCGCACCGGGACTAGCAAGAATGAGCAGTTCTTC.

At least ten counts were recorded for this clonotype. This chain uses TRBV6-1 with TRBJ1-2; D is uncertain. CDR1 is MNHNS, CDR2 SASEGT, per germline. V lost 6 bases, J lost 8 bases, and 16 bases lay in between. This CDR3 spans 13 amino acids. The chain's CDR3 is CASREPGLEGYTF. The CDR3, as DNA: TGTGCCAGCAGAGAGCCTGGATTAGAGGGCTACACCTTC.

This clonotype was found many times. The rearrangement joins TRBV11-2 to TRBJ2-7; D might be TRBD2 (6 bases). The germline V and J ends were trimmed by 5 bases and 7 bases, with 15 bases remaining between them. Germline V gene data show CDR1 as SGHAT and CDR2 as FQNNGV. This CDR3 is built from 13 residues. Here the CDR3 DNA reads TGTGCCAGCAGCCCGGGACTTTTGGGAGAGCAGTACTTC. It specifies CASSPGLLGEQYF. The entire variable domain, with the rest obtained from reference TRBV11-2 and TRBJ2-7, is as follows: EAGVAQSPRYKIIEKRQSVAFWCNPISGHATLYWYQQILGQGPKLLIQFQNNGVVDDSQLPKDRFSAERLKGVDSTLKIQPAKLEDSAVYLCASSPGLLGEQYFGPGTRLTVT.

This clonotype has a handful of counts. This chain connects TRBV2 to TRBJ2-7; 8 nucleotides match TRBD2. CDR1 is SNHLY, CDR2 FYNNEI, per germline. The CDR3 totals 14 residues. The trim removed 3 bases at V and 6 bases at J, leaving 7 bases unmatched. CDR3 protein: CASSEGLGLREQYF. The CDR3 DNA reads TGTGCCAGCAGTGAGGGACTAGGTTTGCGCGAGCAGTACTTC.

The table lists this clonotype with a count of one. The chain employs TRBV7-9 and TRBJ2-3; D ambiguous. The CDR3 runs 13 residues. Trimming pared 5 bases from V and 10 bases from J, leaving 16 bases between. The germline CDR1 and CDR2 sequences are SEHNR and FQNEAQ (reference sequence). The DNA for the CDR3 is TGTGCCAGCAGCATACCCTCTAGAGGCGCGCAGTATTTT. Its translation is CASSIPSRGAQYF.